These 11 T cell receptor beta chains came from one sample sequenced in a study of metastatic and nonmetastatic thyroid tumors. No treatment of any kind had been given to any patient before thyroid surgery. MiXCR re-clonotyped the PCR reads for TCRdb. The data contain roughly 28,000 clones, approximately 24% of them singletons. Sequenced: blood. These receptors all come from a female donor with papillary thyroid cancer or a benign thyroid nodule (not recorded which). Some clones in this sample may be carry-over from other donors' samples.

This clone came up a few times. V gene TRBV6-1 combines with J gene TRBJ2-2, with 12 bases aligning to TRBD1. In germline, CDR1 is MNHNS, CDR2 SASEGT. The CDR3 spans 15 residues. The CDR3 sequence is CATTFGTGGPGELFF. The CDR3 DNA is TGTGCAACTACTTTCGGGACAGGGGGCCCCGGGGAGCTGTTTTTT.

The V call is TRBV18, the J call TRBJ1-4; D is perhaps TRBD1 (5 bases). There are 15 residues in the CDR3. V gave up 2 bases and J gave up 4 bases, with 11 bases separating them. CDR1 is KGHSH and CDR2 is LQKENI in the germline V gene. Written as DNA, the CDR3 is TGTGCCAGCTCACCAGTTAACAGGATTAATGAAAAACTGTTTTTT. Residues: CASSPVNRINEKLFF.

The V gene is TRBV20-1, the J gene TRBJ1-2; the D gene is possibly TRBD1 (6 bases). Looked up from germline, CDR1 is DFQATT and CDR2 is SNEGSKA (reference sequence). The V end lost 3 bases, the J end lost 2 bases, and 13 bases lay between the germline ends. The CDR3 consists of 14 residues. CDR3 region: CSASGGGANYGYTF. CDR3 sequence (DNA): TGCAGTGCTAGTGGCGGGGGGGCGAACTATGGCTACACCTTC.

In its sample, this clone was seen a few times. At one of its ends the junction is not consistent with the germline gene, which may arise from a read error. This chain connects TRBV28 to TRBJ1-1; D ambiguous. The CDR3 contains 14 residues. Germline assignment: CDR1 MDHEN and CDR2 SYDVKM. The CDR3 DNA reads as TGTTCCAGCAGCCGATCTGGACTGGCCTCGTCGGCTTTCTTT. This encodes CSSSRSGLASSAFF.

This clone was observed many times. The chain carries TRBV5-4 and TRBJ1-2; possibly TRBD1 for D (6 bases). This CDR3 is built from 13 residues. The V end was cut by 5 bases, the J end by 4 bases, with 12 bases between. Germline V gene lookup returns CDR1 SGHNT and CDR2 YYREEE (reference sequence). CDR3 sequence (DNA): TGTGCCAGCAGGATACAGGGCGGCTATGGCTACACCTTC. Protein sequence: CASRIQGGYGYTF.

The chain carries TRBV7-3 and TRBJ2-1; 10 nucleotides align to TRBD1. Germline V CDR1 and CDR2: SGHTA, FQGTGA. The CDR3 consists of 14 residues. V gave up 5 bases and J gave up 6 bases; unmatched junction bases: 4. Written as DNA, the CDR3 is TGTGCCAGCAGCCGGGACAGGGGAGGCAATGAGCAGTTCTTC. Protein: CASSRDRGGNEQFF.

The chain couples TRBV6-1 to TRBJ1-4; 7 positions agree with TRBD1. The CDR3 runs to 14 residues. Germline V CDR1 and CDR2: MNHNS, SASEGT. The ends lost 5 bases at V and 5 bases at J; junction bases unmatched: 5. CDR3 in amino acids: CASSKGQRNEKLFF. The CDR3 DNA follows: TGTGCCAGCAGTAAGGGACAGCGAAATGAAAAACTGTTTTTT.

The genes are TRBV24-1 and TRBJ1-6; a weak D match, TRBD1 (6 bases). Trimming removed 6 bases from V and 0 bases from J, with 17 bases in between. CDR3 length: 18 residues. Germline V lookup: CDR1 KGHDR, CDR2 SFDVKD. As DNA, the CDR3 is TGTGCCACCAGTCCTCGAGAAACAGGGAGCTCCTATAATTCACCCCTCCACTTT. Its translation: CATSPRETGSSYNSPLHF.

The sample holds many counts of this clone. The chain is built from TRBV5-5 and TRBJ2-3, with 10 positions matching TRBD2. The length of the CDR3 is 16 residues. Per the germline V gene, CDR1 is SGHKS and CDR2 is YYEKEE (reference sequence). With V trimmed by 4 bases and J by 2 bases, 7 bases remained unmatched. The CDR3 sequence: CASSESGTSATDTQYF. The CDR3, as DNA: TGTGCCAGCAGCGAATCCGGGACTAGCGCCACAGATACGCAGTATTTT. Full variable domain (remainder filled in from reference TRBV5-5 and TRBJ2-3): DAGVTQSPTHLIKTRGQQVTLRCSPISGHKSVSWYQQVLGQGPQFIFQYYEKEERGRGNFPDRFSARQFPNYSSELNVNALLLGDSALYLCASSESGTSATDTQYFGPGTRLTVL.

At least ten counts were recorded for this clone. The chain links TRBV9 to TRBJ1-2; perhaps TRBD1 as D (6 bases). The CDR3 has 16 residues. Germline CDR1 is SGDLS and CDR2 is YYNGEE. Trimming removed 0 bases at V and 2 bases at J, with 14 bases between. CDR3 amino acids: CASSVAAGAANYGYTF. In DNA form, the CDR3 reads TGTGCCAGCAGCGTAGCAGCAGGGGCAGCCAACTATGGCTACACCTTC.

V and J are TRBV6-5 and TRBJ2-7; 8 bases agree with TRBD1. V lost 2 bases to trimming and J lost 4 bases; unmatched junction nucleotides: 10. The germline gives CDR1 MNHEY, CDR2 SVGAGI. This CDR3 is 16 amino acids long. CDR3 DNA: TGTGCCAGCAGTTACGAGGCAGGGGGCGCGTTTTACGAGCAGTACTTC. Protein sequence: CASSYEAGGAFYEQYF.